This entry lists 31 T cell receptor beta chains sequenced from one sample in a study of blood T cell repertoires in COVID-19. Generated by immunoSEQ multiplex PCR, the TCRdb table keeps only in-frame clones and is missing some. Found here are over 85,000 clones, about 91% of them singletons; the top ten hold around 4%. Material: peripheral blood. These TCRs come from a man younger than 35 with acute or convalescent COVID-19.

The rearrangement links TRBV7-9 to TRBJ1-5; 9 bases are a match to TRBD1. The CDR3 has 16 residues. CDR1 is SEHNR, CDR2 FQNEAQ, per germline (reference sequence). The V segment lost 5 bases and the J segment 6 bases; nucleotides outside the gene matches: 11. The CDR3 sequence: CASSLMGQGDGQPQHF. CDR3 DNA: TGTGCCAGCAGCCTCATGGGACAGGGAGATGGTCAGCCCCAGCATTTT.

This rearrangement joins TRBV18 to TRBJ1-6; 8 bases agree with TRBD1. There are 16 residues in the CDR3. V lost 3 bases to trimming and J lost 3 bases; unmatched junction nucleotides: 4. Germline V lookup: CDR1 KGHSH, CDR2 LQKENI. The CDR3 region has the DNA TGTGCCAGCTCACCGAGTGGACAGGGCTATAATTCACCCCTCCACTTT. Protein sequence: CASSPSGQGYNSPLHF.

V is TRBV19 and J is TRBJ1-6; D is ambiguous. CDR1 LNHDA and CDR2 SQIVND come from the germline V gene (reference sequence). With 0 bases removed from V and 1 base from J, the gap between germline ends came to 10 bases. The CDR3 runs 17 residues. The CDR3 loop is CASSIDAASSYNSPLHF. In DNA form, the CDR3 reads TGTGCCAGTAGTATAGATGCGGCGAGTTCCTATAATTCACCCCTCCACTTT.

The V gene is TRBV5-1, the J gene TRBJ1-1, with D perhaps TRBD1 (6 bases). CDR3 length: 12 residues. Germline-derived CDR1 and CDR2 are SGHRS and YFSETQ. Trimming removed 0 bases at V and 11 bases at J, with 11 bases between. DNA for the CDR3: TGCGCCAGCAGCTTGGAAGGGCAGGGGGCTTTCTTT. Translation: CASSLEGQGAFF. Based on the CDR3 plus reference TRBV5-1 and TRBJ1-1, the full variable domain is KAGVTQTPRYLIKTRGQQVTLSCSPISGHRSVSWYQQTPGQGLQFLFEYFSETQRNKGNFPGRFSGRQFSNSRSEMNVSTLELGDSALYLCASSLEGQGAFFGQGTRLTVV.

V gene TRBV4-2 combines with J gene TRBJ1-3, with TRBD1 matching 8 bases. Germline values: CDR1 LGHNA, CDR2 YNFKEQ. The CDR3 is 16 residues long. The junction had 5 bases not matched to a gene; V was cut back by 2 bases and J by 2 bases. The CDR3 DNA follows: TGTGCCAGCAGCCAATCCAGGGGGCCTACTGGAAACACCATATATTTT. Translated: CASSQSRGPTGNTIYF.

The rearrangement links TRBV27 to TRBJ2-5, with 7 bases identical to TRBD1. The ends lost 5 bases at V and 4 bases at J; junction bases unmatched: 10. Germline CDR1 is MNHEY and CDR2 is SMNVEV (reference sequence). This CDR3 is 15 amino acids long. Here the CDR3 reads CASSTGEVNLETQYF. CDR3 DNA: TGTGCCAGCAGTACAGGGGAAGTAAACTTAGAGACCCAGTACTTC.

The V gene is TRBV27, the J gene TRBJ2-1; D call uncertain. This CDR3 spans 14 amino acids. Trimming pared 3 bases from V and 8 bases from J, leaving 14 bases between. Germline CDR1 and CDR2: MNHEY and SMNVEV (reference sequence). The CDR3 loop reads CASSFSLPSDEQFF. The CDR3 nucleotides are TGTGCCAGCAGTTTCTCCCTCCCTTCTGATGAGCAGTTCTTC.

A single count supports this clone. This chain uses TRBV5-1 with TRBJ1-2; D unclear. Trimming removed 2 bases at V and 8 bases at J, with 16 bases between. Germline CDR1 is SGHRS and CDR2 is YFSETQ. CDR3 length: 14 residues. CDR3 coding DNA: TGCGCCAGCAGCTTTAGCGGGCCTCCAGAAGGCTACACCTTC. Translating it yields CASSFSGPPEGYTF.

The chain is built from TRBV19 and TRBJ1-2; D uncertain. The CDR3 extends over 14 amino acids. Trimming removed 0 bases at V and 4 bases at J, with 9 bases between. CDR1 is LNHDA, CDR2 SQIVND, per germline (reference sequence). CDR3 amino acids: CASSIDRDFYGYTF. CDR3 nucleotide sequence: TGTGCCAGTAGTATAGATCGGGATTTCTATGGCTACACCTTC.

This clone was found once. CDR3 region: CASSSGQGADGYTF. CDR3 nucleotides: TGTGCCAGCAGCTCTGGACAGGGGGCTGATGGCTACACCTTC. The chain has TRBV11-2 and TRBJ1-2; 11 bases fit TRBD1. V was pared by 4 bases and J by 6 bases, with 4 bases of the junction left unmatched. CDR1 SGHAT and CDR2 FQNNGV come from the germline V gene. The CDR3 spans 14 residues.

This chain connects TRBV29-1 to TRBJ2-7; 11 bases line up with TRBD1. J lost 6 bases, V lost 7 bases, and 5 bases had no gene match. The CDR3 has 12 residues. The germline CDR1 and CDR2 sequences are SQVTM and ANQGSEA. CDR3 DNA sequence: TGCAGCGCGGGACAGGGGGGTGTCGAGCAGTACTTC. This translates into CSAGQGGVEQYF.

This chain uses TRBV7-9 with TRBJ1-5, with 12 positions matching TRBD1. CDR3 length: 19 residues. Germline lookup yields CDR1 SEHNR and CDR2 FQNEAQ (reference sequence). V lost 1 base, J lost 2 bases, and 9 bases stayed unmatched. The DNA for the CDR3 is TGTGCCAGCAGCTTAGGGGCGGGACAGGGGGCGCGTGGCAATCAGCCCCAGCATTTT. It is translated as CASSLGAGQGARGNQPQHF.

In DNA form, the CDR3 reads TGCGCCAGCAGCTTTGACAGGGGGCAGAGAAACACCATATATTTT. Translation: CASSFDRGQRNTIYF. V is TRBV5-1 and J is TRBJ1-3, with 10 bases fitting TRBD1. The germline V gene encodes CDR1 SGHRS and CDR2 YFSETQ. V lost 2 bases and J lost 5; bases outside the gene matches: 4. This CDR3 spans 15 amino acids.

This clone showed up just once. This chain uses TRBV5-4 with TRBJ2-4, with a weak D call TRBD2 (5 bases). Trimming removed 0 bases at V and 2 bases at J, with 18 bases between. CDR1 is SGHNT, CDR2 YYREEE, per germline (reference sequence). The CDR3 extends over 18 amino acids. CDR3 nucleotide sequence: TGTGCCAGCAGCTTGGGGGGTGCGGGTGGGCCGCCCAAAAACATTCAGTACTTC. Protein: CASSLGGAGGPPKNIQYF.

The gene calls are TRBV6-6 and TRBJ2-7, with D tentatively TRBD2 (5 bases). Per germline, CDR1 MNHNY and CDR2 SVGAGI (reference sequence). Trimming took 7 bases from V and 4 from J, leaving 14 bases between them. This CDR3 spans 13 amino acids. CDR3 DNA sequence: TGTGCCAGCACTAATACGGGGTTGTACGAGCAGTACTTC. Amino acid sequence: CASTNTGLYEQYF.

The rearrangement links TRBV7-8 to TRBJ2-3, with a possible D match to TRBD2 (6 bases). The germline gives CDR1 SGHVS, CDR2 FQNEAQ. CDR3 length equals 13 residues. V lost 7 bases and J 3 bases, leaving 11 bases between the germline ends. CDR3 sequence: CASNGGVTDTQYF. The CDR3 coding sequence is TGTGCCAGCAATGGCGGGGTGACAGATACGCAGTATTTT.

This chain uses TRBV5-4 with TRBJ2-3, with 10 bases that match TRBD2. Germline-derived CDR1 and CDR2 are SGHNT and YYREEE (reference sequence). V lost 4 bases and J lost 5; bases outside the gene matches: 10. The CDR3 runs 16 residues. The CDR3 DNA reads TGTGCCAGCAGCCCTATAGGCTTAGCGGGGGGAGATACGCAGTATTTT. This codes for CASSPIGLAGGDTQYF.

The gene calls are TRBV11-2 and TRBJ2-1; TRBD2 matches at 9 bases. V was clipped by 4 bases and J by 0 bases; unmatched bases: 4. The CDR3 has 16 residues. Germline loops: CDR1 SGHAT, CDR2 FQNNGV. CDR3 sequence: CASSSSGASSYNEQFF. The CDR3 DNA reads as TGTGCCAGCAGCTCTAGCGGGGCAAGCTCCTACAATGAGCAGTTCTTC.

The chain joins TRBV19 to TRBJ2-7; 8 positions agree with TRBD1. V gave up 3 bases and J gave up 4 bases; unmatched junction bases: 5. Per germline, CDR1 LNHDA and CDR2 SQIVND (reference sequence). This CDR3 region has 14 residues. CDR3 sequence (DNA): TGTGCCAGTAGTATCGCCAGGGGGCAGTACGAGCAGTACTTC. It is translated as CASSIARGQYEQYF.

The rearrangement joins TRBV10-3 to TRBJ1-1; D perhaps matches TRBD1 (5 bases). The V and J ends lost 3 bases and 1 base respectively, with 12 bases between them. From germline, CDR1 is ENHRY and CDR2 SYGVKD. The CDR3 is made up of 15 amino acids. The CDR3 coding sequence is TGTGCCATCAGTGATCCAAGGGGCCCGAACACTGAAGCTTTCTTT. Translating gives CAISDPRGPNTEAFF.

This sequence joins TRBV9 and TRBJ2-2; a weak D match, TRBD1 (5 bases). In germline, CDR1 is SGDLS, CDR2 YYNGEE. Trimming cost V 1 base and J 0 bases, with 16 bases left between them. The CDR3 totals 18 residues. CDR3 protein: CASSVQTATEANTGELFF. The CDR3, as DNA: TGTGCCAGCAGCGTACAGACAGCAACTGAAGCGAACACCGGGGAGCTGTTTTTT. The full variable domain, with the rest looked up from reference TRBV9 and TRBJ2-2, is DSGVTQTPKHLITATGQRVTLRCSPRSGDLSVYWYQQSLDQGLQFLIQYYNGEERAKGNILERFSAQQFPDLHSELNLSSLELGDSALYFCASSVQTATEANTGELFFGEGSRLTVL.

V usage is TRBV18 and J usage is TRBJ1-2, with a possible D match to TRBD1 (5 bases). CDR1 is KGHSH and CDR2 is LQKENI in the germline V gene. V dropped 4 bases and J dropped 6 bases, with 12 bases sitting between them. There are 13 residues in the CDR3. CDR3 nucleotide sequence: TGTGCCAGCTCACTTGACAGTGGGGATGGCTACACCTTC. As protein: CASSLDSGDGYTF.

DNA of the CDR3: TGTGCCAGCAGTATACTAGCGGCCCCCCCAACTCTGTTCTTC. This encodes CASSILAAPPTLFF. This rearrangement joins TRBV2 to TRBJ2-1; 8 nucleotides line up with TRBD2. With 5 bases clipped from V and 15 bases from J, the junction kept 15 bases outside the gene matches. The CDR3 contains 14 residues. Germline CDR1 and CDR2: SNHLY and FYNNEI.

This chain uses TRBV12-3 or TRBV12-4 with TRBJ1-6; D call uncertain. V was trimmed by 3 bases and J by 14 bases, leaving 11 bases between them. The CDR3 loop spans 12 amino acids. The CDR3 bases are TGTGCCAGCAGTTTTACCCTTCCGGCCCTCCACTTT. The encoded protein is CASSFTLPALHF.

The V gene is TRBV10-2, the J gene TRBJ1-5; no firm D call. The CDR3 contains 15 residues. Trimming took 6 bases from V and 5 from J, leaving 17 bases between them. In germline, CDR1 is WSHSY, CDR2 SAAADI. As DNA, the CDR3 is TGCGCCAGCAGCGCCGACACCTTGGGTTATCAGCCCCAGCATTTT. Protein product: CASSADTLGYQPQHF.

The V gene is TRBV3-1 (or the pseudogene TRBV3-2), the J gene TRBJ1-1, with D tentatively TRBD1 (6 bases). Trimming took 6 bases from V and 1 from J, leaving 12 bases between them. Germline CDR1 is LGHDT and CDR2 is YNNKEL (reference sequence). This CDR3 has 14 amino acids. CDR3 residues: CASRDQGKNTEAFF. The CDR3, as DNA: TGTGCCAGCAGGGATCAGGGGAAGAACACTGAAGCTTTCTTT.

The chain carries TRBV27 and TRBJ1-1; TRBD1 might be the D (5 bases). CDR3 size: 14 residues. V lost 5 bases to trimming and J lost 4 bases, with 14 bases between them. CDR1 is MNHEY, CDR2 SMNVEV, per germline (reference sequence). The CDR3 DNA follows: TGTGCCAGCAGTATAGGGGAAAGAGGCACTGAAGCTTTCTTT. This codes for CASSIGERGTEAFF.

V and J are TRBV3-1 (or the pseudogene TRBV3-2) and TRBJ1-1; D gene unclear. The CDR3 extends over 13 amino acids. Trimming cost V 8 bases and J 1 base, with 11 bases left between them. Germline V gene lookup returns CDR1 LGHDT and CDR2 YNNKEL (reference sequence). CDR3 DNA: TGTGCCAGCGCCGGTGCCCCGAACACTGAAGCTTTCTTT. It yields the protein CASAGAPNTEAFF.

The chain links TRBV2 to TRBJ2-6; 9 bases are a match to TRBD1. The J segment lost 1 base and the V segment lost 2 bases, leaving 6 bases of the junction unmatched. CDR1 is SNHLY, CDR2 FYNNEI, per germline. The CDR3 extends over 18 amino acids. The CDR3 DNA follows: TGTGCCAGCAGTGAATTTACAGGGGGCAGGTCTGGGGCCAACGTCCTGACTTTC. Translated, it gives CASSEFTGGRSGANVLTF.

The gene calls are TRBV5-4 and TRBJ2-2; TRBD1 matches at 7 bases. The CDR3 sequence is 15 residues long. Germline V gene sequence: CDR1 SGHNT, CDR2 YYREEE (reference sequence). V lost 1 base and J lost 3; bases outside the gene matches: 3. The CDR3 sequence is CASSLRGRDTGELFF. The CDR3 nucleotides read TGTGCCAGCAGCTTGAGGGGGCGGGACACCGGGGAGCTGTTTTTT.

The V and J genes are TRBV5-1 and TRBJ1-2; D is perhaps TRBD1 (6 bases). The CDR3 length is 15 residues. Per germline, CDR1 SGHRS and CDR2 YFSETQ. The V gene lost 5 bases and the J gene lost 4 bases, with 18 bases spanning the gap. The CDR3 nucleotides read TGCGCCAGCAGTTGGACCTCGACAGGATCCTATGGCTACACCTTC. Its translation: CASSWTSTGSYGYTF.